This TCR beta chain was captured by sequencing in a study of PD-L1 blockade in urothelial cancer. Study at large: A median of roughly 130,000 T cells was found in the blood samples. Broader study findings: Lower pretreatment blood TCR clonality, under the median, predicted better survival, researchers reported. Expansion of tumor-associated blood clones at 3 weeks was greater in durable-benefit patients.

Every PCR received spiked-in synthetic TCR analog templates. Repertoires were generated with immunoSEQ multiplex PCR, while TCRdb's copy carries only in-frame clones and drops some. The table includes about 74,000 clones, 85% to 90% detected once. Trimming left V 2 bases short and J 2 bases short, with 14 bases between. The CDR3 covers 15 residues. In germline, CDR1 is SGDLS, CDR2 YYNGEE. Time point noted: pretreatment peripheral blood. For this clone: Antigen unknown.

The TCR originated in a man in his 70s with urothelial cancer. This specimen was PBMCs, taken around atezolizumab (anti-PD-L1) treatment. The rearrangement joins TRBV9 to TRBJ2-7; D is perhaps TRBD2 (6 bases). The CDR3 region has the DNA TGTGCCAGCAGCGTTGACGGGAGCCGAACCTACGAGCAGTACTTC. Its translation is CASSVDGSRTYEQYF.